The rows below give T cell receptor beta chains drawn from one sample of a study of blood T cell repertoires in COVID-19. Produced via immunoSEQ multiplex PCR; TCRdb's table is partial and in-frame only. Altogether tens of thousands of clones are present, 80% to 95% being singletons, with the ten largest covering roughly 2%. The sequenced sample was peripheral blood. Receptors were obtained from a man aged 45 to 65 with active COVID-19. Both conserved end residues are part of each CDR3. D genes are given only for firm matches.

TRBD1	TRBV7-2	15	TRBJ2-3	TGTGCCAGCTGCTATCGGGACAGGGGCACAGATACGCAGTATTTT	CASCYRDRGTDTQYF